A selection of T cell receptor beta chains follows, all from one sample in a study of cytotoxic CD8 clonotypes in ibrutinib-treated CLL. Some clones are missing from TCRdb's copy, which holds only in-frame ones; the method was immunoSEQ multiplex PCR. The sample records more than 200,000 clones, roughly 70% being singletons. The source material was PBMCs, sampled after 24 months of ibrutinib treatment. All receptors come from a human donor with chronic lymphocytic leukemia. Each CDR3 is given with its conserved first and last residue. The D gene is left open where the match is weak. Size is stated for part of the rows, as once, few or many counts, or as a class when the clone is expanded.

v_gene: TRBV28
j_gene: TRBJ2-4
abundance: -
d_gene: -
CDR3nt: TGTGCCAGCAGTTTAGCGGGGTCCGCAGACATTCAGTACTTC
CDR3aa: CASSLAGSADIQYF

v_gene: TRBV11-2
j_gene: TRBJ2-5
abundance: -
d_gene: TRBD1
CDR3nt: TGTGCCAGCAGCCCCCTGACAGGGGGGGAGACCCAGTACTTC
CDR3aa: CASSPLTGGETQYF

v_gene: TRBV4-2
j_gene: TRBJ2-7
abundance: -
d_gene: TRBD2
CDR3nt: TGTGCCAGCAGCCAGCCTTTCGGAGCGGGAGGTTACTACGAGCAGTACTTC
CDR3aa: CASSQPFGAGGYYEQYF

v_gene: TRBV19
j_gene: TRBJ1-1
abundance: -
d_gene: -
CDR3nt: TGTGCCAGTAGTATTTATCCGAACACCGGCGCTGAAGCTTTCTTT
CDR3aa: CASSIYPNTGAEAFF

v_gene: TRBV9
j_gene: TRBJ2-1
abundance: -
d_gene: TRBD2
CDR3nt: TGTGCCAGCAGCGTAGGGGCTAGCGGGAGCTATGAGCAGTTCTTC
CDR3aa: CASSVGASGSYEQFF

v_gene: TRBV27
j_gene: TRBJ2-2
abundance: few
d_gene: -
CDR3nt: TGTGCCAGCAGTTTATCCTCTCCAGGGCAGGGGTTTTCCGGGGAGCTGTTTTTT
CDR3aa: CASSLSSPGQGFSGELFF

v_gene: TRBV5-1
j_gene: TRBJ2-1
abundance: -
d_gene: TRBD2
CDR3nt: TGCGCCAGCAGCTACGGACTAGCGGGAGGGCGGAATGAGCAGTTCTTC
CDR3aa: CASSYGLAGGRNEQFF

v_gene: TRBV27
j_gene: TRBJ1-4
abundance: -
d_gene: -
CDR3nt: TGTGCCAGCAGATACGGACAGCAAGAAAAACTGTTTTTT
CDR3aa: CASRYGQQEKLFF

v_gene: TRBV5-8
j_gene: TRBJ2-2
abundance: -
d_gene: TRBD2
CDR3nt: TGTGCCAGCAGCCTTTTGCCTAAGACTAGCGGGACTTACACCGGGGAGCTGTTTTTT
CDR3aa: CASSLLPKTSGTYTGELFF

v_gene: TRBV9
j_gene: TRBJ2-5
abundance: -
d_gene: TRBD2
CDR3nt: TGTGCCAGCAGTCCAGCGGGAGGAATCGAGACCCAGTACTTC
CDR3aa: CASSPAGGIETQYF

v_gene: TRBV6-1
j_gene: TRBJ2-3
abundance: -
d_gene: TRBD1
CDR3nt: TGCGCAGGAGAAGCGGGACAGGGTCGGACAGATACGCAGTATTTT
CDR3aa: CAGEAGQGRTDTQYF

v_gene: TRBV19
j_gene: TRBJ1-1
abundance: -
d_gene: -
CDR3nt: TGTGCCAGTAGAGATCGTGAAGCTTTCTTT
CDR3aa: CASRDREAFF

v_gene: TRBV15
j_gene: TRBJ2-2
abundance: once
d_gene: TRBD1
CDR3nt: TGTGCCACCAGCAGAGACCCCCCCCAGGGGGCGCTTTATACCGGGGAGCTGTTTTTT
CDR3aa: CATSRDPPQGALYTGELFF

v_gene: TRBV7-9
j_gene: TRBJ2-5
abundance: -
d_gene: TRBD1
CDR3nt: TGTGCCAGCAGTAGGACAGGGGTGGATGGGGAGACCCAGTACTTC
CDR3aa: CASSRTGVDGETQYF

v_gene: TRBV6-6
j_gene: TRBJ2-7
abundance: -
d_gene: -
CDR3nt: TGTGCCAGCAGCCGGACAAGCTCCTACGAGCAGTACTTC
CDR3aa: CASSRTSSYEQYF

v_gene: TRBV6-6
j_gene: TRBJ1-2
abundance: -
d_gene: -
CDR3nt: TGTGCCAGCAGAAACAGGGTTGGCTACACCTTC
CDR3aa: CASRNRVGYTF

v_gene: TRBV27
j_gene: TRBJ2-3
abundance: -
d_gene: -
CDR3nt: TGTGCCAGCAGTTTAGGAGGGAGCACAGATACGCAGTATTTT
CDR3aa: CASSLGGSTDTQYF

v_gene: TRBV15
j_gene: TRBJ1-1
abundance: few
d_gene: -
CDR3nt: TGTGCCACCAGCTCCCGGGCGAACACTGAAGCTTTCTTT
CDR3aa: CATSSRANTEAFF

v_gene: TRBV13
j_gene: TRBJ2-7
abundance: -
d_gene: -
CDR3nt: TGTGCCAGCAGCTTGCCCAGAGTATCCTACGAGCAGTACTTC
CDR3aa: CASSLPRVSYEQYF

v_gene: TRBV28
j_gene: TRBJ2-7
abundance: -
d_gene: TRBD1
CDR3nt: TGTGCCAGCAGTCCCGGCGGGGACAGGGCTTCCTACGAGCAGTACTTC
CDR3aa: CASSPGGDRASYEQYF

v_gene: TRBV30
j_gene: TRBJ1-5
abundance: few
d_gene: TRBD1
CDR3nt: TGTGCCTGGAGACAGGGGGCCTCCAATCAGCCCCAGCATTTT
CDR3aa: CAWRQGASNQPQHF

v_gene: TRBV28
j_gene: TRBJ1-3
abundance: -
d_gene: -
CDR3nt: TGTGCCAGCAGTTTCGGCAGTCTGGACAGTCCCTCTGGAAACACCATATATTTT
CDR3aa: CASSFGSLDSPSGNTIYF

v_gene: TRBV5-1
j_gene: TRBJ2-1
abundance: -
d_gene: -
CDR3nt: TGCGCCAGCAGCTTGGACGGACACAGTAGCAATGAGCAGTTCTTC
CDR3aa: CASSLDGHSSNEQFF

v_gene: TRBV6-6
j_gene: TRBJ2-2
abundance: once
d_gene: TRBD2
CDR3nt: TGTGCCGCCGGGGGGGGCGCGAACACCGGGGAGCTGTTTTTT
CDR3aa: CAAGGGANTGELFF

v_gene: TRBV28
j_gene: TRBJ2-1
abundance: -
d_gene: TRBD2
CDR3nt: TGTGCCAGCAGTTTCTCCGGGACTAGCGGTTACAATGAGCAGTTCTTC
CDR3aa: CASSFSGTSGYNEQFF

v_gene: TRBV5-6
j_gene: TRBJ2-1
abundance: -
d_gene: TRBD2
CDR3nt: TGTGCCAGCAGCTCTGGGACTAGCGGGCTAGTCTTC
CDR3aa: CASSSGTSGLVF

v_gene: TRBV27
j_gene: TRBJ2-1
abundance: once
d_gene: -
CDR3nt: TGTGCCAGCAGTTTCACACAGTACAATGAGCAGTTCTTC
CDR3aa: CASSFTQYNEQFF

v_gene: TRBV2
j_gene: TRBJ1-5
abundance: -
d_gene: TRBD1
CDR3nt: TGTGCCAGCAGGGGGGGGACAGGGAGACATCAGCCCCAGCATTTT
CDR3aa: CASRGGTGRHQPQHF

v_gene: TRBV7-9
j_gene: TRBJ2-5
abundance: -
d_gene: -
CDR3nt: TGTGCCAGCACCCGGGACACAGTGGATACCCAGTACTTC
CDR3aa: CASTRDTVDTQYF

v_gene: TRBV6-5
j_gene: TRBJ2-5
abundance: -
d_gene: TRBD2
CDR3nt: TGTGCCAGCAGTTACGGTGAACTAGCGGTGAAAGAGACCCAGTACTTC
CDR3aa: CASSYGELAVKETQYF

v_gene: TRBV5-5
j_gene: TRBJ2-3
abundance: -
d_gene: TRBD2
CDR3nt: TGTGCCAGCAGCCCCGTTGCTAGCGGAACGGGCGCAGATACGCAGTATTTT
CDR3aa: CASSPVASGTGADTQYF

v_gene: TRBV7-9
j_gene: TRBJ1-1
abundance: -
d_gene: -
CDR3nt: TGTGCCAGCAGTCCCCCTGGTAAGGGATTTGAAGCTTTCTTT
CDR3aa: CASSPPGKGFEAFF

v_gene: TRBV29-1
j_gene: TRBJ1-5
abundance: -
d_gene: -
CDR3nt: TGCAGCGTCCAGGACGTTTTTGGCAATCAGCCCCAGCATTTT
CDR3aa: CSVQDVFGNQPQHF

v_gene: TRBV19
j_gene: TRBJ1-1
abundance: few
d_gene: TRBD1
CDR3nt: TGTGCCAGCATGCACGGACAGGGGAATTTGAACACTGAAGCTTTCTTT
CDR3aa: CASMHGQGNLNTEAFF

v_gene: TRBV9
j_gene: TRBJ2-7
abundance: -
d_gene: TRBD2
CDR3nt: TGTGCCAGCAGGAGAGGGCTAGCGGATTACGAGCAGTACTTC
CDR3aa: CASRRGLADYEQYF

v_gene: TRBV28
j_gene: TRBJ2-7
abundance: once
d_gene: TRBD1
CDR3nt: TGTGCCAGCAGTTTAGGGGACAGGGGGCTCTACGAGCAGTACTTC
CDR3aa: CASSLGDRGLYEQYF

v_gene: TRBV11-2
j_gene: TRBJ1-5
abundance: few
d_gene: -
CDR3nt: TGTGCCAGCAGCCCTGGGCCAGCGTACAATCAGCCCCAGCATTTT
CDR3aa: CASSPGPAYNQPQHF

v_gene: TRBV19
j_gene: TRBJ2-5
abundance: few
d_gene: TRBD2
CDR3nt: TGTGCCAGTAGTATAGCGGCGAGCGGGAGGGACCAAGAGACCCAGTACTTC
CDR3aa: CASSIAASGRDQETQYF

v_gene: TRBV4-1
j_gene: TRBJ2-3
abundance: -
d_gene: TRBD2
CDR3nt: TGCGCCAGCAGCCCAGGACTAGCTCCAGATACGCAGTATTTT
CDR3aa: CASSPGLAPDTQYF

v_gene: TRBV11-2
j_gene: TRBJ2-5
abundance: few
d_gene: -
CDR3nt: TGTGCCAGCAGTTCAGGGGAGACCCAGTACTTC
CDR3aa: CASSSGETQYF

v_gene: TRBV9
j_gene: TRBJ2-7
abundance: -
d_gene: -
CDR3nt: TGTGCCAGCAGCGCAGGGGACTGGGGAGAGCAGTACTTC
CDR3aa: CASSAGDWGEQYF

v_gene: TRBV19
j_gene: TRBJ2-2
abundance: -
d_gene: -
CDR3nt: TGTGCCAGTAGTATAGCGGCCGGGGAGCTGTTTTTT
CDR3aa: CASSIAAGELFF